A single T cell receptor beta chain is shown here with its context. Its antigen is currently unknown. This specimen comes from a study of cytomegalovirus exposure and HLA in healthy donors. The PCR employed 60 Vbeta primers together with 13 Jbeta primers. Sequencing used immunoSEQ multiplex PCR; TCRdb keeps in-frame clones, though not all of them. The sample data list 30,000 to 35,000 clones. Broader study findings: CMV antigen specificity was confirmed in vitro for a few CMV-associated chains.

The germline CDR1 and CDR2 sequences are KGHSH and LQKENI. V was cut by 4 bases and J by 3 bases, with 15 bases left in between. The CDR3 spans 15 residues. Healthy bone marrow donors made up the cohort. The V call is TRBV18, the J call TRBJ1-1; weak D call: TRBD1 (5 bases). This TCR was sampled from a man aged 40-49 years in good health and CMV-seronegative. The sample taken for sequencing was PBMCs. CDR3 loop: CASSRLGGDDTEAFF. The CDR3 region has the DNA TGTGCCAGCTCACGTCTGGGAGGGGATGACACTGAAGCTTTCTTT.